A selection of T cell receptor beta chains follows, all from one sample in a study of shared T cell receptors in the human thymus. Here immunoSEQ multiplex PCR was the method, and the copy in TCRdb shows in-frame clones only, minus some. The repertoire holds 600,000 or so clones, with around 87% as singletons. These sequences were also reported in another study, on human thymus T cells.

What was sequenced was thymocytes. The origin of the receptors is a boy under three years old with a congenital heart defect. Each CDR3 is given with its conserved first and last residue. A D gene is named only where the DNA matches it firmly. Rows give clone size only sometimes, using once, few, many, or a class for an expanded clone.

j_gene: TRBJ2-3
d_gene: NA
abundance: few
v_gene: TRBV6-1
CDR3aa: CASSSKTTTTDTQYF
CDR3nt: TGTGCCAGCAGTTCCAAAACAACTACCACAGATACGCAGTATTTT

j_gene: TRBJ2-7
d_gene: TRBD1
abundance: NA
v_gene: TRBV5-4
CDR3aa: CASSEGQAYYEQYF
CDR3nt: TGTGCCAGCAGCGAAGGACAGGCGTACTACGAGCAGTACTTC

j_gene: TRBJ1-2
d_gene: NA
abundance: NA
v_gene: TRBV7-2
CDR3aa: CASSLAGEAGYTF
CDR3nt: TGTGCCAGCAGCTTAGCAGGGGAGGCTGGCTACACCTTC

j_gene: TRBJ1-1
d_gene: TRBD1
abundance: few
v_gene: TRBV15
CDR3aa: CATSRDQGTGETEAFF
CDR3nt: TGTGCCACCAGCAGAGATCAGGGGACAGGGGAAACTGAAGCTTTCTTT

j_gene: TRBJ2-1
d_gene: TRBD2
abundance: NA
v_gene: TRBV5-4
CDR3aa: CASSSRTSGEYNEQFF
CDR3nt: TGTGCCAGCAGCTCCCGGACTAGCGGGGAGTACAATGAGCAGTTCTTC

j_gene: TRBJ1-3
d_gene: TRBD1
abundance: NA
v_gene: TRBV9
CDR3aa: CASSVWDRASGNTIYF
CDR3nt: TGTGCCAGCAGCGTATGGGACAGGGCCTCTGGAAACACCATATATTTT

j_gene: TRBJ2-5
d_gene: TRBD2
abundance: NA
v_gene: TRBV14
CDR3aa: CASSQEKRGETQYF
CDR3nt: TGTGCCAGCAGCCAAGAAAAGCGGGGAGAGACCCAGTACTTC

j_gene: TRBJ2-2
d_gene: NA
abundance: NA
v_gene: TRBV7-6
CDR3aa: CASSLGGLGTGELFF
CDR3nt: TGTGCCAGCAGCTTAGGCGGTCTTGGCACCGGGGAGCTGTTTTTT

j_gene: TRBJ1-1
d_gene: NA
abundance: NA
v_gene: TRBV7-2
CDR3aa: CASSPFQGTEAFF
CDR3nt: TGTGCCAGCAGCCCGTTCCAGGGAACTGAAGCTTTCTTT

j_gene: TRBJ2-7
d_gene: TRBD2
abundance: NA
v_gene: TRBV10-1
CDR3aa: CASSESGYSGDSYEQYF
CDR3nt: TGCGCCAGCAGTGAGTCTGGATATAGCGGGGACTCCTACGAGCAGTACTTC

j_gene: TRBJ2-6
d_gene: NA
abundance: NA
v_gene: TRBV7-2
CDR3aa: CASSFETVDSGANVLTF
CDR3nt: TGTGCCAGCAGCTTTGAGACAGTCGACTCTGGGGCCAACGTCCTGACTTTC

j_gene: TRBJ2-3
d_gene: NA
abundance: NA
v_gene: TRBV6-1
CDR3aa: CASSELAALADTQYF
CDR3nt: TGTGCCAGCAGTGAGCTGGCGGCCTTGGCAGATACGCAGTATTTT

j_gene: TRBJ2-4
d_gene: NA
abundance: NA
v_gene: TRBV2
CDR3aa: CASSETGLAKNIQYF
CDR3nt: TGTGCCAGCAGTGAGACGGGTCTAGCCAAAAACATTCAGTACTTC

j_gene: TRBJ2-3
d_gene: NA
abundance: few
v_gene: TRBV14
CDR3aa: CASSPRGASTDTQYF
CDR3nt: TGTGCCAGCTCTCCGCGGGGAGCTAGCACAGATACGCAGTATTTT

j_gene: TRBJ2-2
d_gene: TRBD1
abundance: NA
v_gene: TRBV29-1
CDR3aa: CSVEDDREFVPGELFF
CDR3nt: TGCAGCGTTGAAGACGACAGGGAGTTTGTTCCCGGGGAGCTGTTTTTT

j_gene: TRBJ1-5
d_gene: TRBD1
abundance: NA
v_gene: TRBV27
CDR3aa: CASSSETGRQPQHF
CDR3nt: TGTGCCAGCAGTTCGGAGACAGGGCGTCAGCCCCAGCATTTT

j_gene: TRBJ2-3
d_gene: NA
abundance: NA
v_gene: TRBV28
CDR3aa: CASMVAGRHTDTQYF
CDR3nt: TGTGCCAGCATGGTCGCGGGAAGGCACACAGATACGCAGTATTTT

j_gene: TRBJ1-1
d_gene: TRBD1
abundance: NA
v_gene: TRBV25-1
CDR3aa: CASRPPWTGDMNTEAFF
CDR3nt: TGTGCCAGCAGGCCTCCGTGGACAGGGGACATGAACACTGAAGCTTTCTTT

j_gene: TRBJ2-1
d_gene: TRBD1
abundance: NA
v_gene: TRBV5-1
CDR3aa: CASSLEDRGNEQFF
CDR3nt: TGCGCCAGCAGCTTGGAGGACAGGGGGAATGAGCAGTTCTTC

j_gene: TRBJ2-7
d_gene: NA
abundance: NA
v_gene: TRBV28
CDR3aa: CASSLLTQLKTYEQYF
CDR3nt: TGTGCCAGCAGTTTATTAACCCAACTTAAGACCTACGAGCAGTACTTC

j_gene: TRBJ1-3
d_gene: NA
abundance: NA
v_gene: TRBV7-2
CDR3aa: CASSTTGTGNTIYF
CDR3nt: TGTGCCAGCAGCACAACAGGGACTGGAAACACCATATATTTT

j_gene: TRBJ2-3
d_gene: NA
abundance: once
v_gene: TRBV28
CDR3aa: CASSLGPSFKNTQYF
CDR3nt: TGTGCCAGCAGTTTAGGCCCAAGTTTTAAGAATACGCAGTATTTT

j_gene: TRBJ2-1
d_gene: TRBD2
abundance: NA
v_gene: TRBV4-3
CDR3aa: CASSPSLRLAGASSYNEQFF
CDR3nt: TGCGCCAGCAGCCCTAGCCTGAGACTAGCGGGGGCTAGCTCCTACAATGAGCAGTTCTTC

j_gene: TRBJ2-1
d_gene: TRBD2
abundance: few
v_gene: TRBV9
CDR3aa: CASSVVTSGSNEQFF
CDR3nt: TGTGCCAGCAGCGTAGTCACTAGCGGGAGCAATGAGCAGTTCTTC

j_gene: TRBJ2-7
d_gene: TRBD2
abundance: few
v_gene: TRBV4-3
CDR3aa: CASSQDGRIAGFGEQYF
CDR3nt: TGCGCCAGCAGCCAAGATGGAAGAATAGCGGGATTCGGCGAGCAGTACTTC

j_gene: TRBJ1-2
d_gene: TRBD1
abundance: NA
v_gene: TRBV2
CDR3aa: CASSRRTGGHGAGGYTF
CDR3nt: TGTGCCAGCAGCCGAAGGACAGGGGGGCATGGAGCAGGTGGCTACACCTTC

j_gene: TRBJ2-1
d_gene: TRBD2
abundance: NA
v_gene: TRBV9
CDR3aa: CASSVALAGSYNEQFF
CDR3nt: TGTGCCAGCAGCGTGGCCCTAGCGGGCTCCTACAATGAGCAGTTCTTC

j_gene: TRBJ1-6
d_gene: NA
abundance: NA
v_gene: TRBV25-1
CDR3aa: CASSNRDTNSPLHF
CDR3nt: TGTGCCAGCAGTAACCGGGACACAAATTCACCCCTCCACTTT